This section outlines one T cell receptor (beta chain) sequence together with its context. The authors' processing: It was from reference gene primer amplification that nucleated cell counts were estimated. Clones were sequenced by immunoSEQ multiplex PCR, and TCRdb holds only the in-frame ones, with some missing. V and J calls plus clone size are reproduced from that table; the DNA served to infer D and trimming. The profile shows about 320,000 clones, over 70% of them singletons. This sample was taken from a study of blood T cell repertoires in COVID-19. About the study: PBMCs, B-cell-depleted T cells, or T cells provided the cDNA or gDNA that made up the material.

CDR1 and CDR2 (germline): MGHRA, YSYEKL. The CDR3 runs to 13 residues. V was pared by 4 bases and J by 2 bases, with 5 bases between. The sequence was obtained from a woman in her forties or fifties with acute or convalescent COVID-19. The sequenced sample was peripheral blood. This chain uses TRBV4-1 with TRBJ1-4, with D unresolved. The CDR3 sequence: CASSRGTNEKLFF. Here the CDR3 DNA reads TGCGCCAGCAGCCGAGGGACTAATGAAAAACTGTTTTTT.